This T cell receptor (beta chain) was captured by sequencing in a study of cytotoxic CD8 clonotypes in ibrutinib-treated CLL. Study at large: Approximately 25 partial and 2 complete responses; at median 68 months, about 14 remitted, roughly 12 progressed. Study-wide findings and caveats: Relative to age-matched healthy donors, clonality at baseline was higher, and it tracked circulating CD8+ T-cell counts. Sustained-remission and progressing patients had unequal sampling times.

This CDR3 region has 13 residues. V was cut by 2 bases and J by 1 base, with 5 bases left in between. Profiling relied on immunoSEQ multiplex PCR, and the TCRdb table lists in-frame clones only, not all of them. The sample consists of approximately 320,000 clones, roughly 70% of them appearing once. There are a few counts of this clone. Its antigen is as yet unknown. The chain has TRBV23-1 and TRBJ2-5; D is unclear. Being an ORF, TRBV23-1 has a function that is uncertain. The sequence derives from a human donor with chronic lymphocytic leukemia. This sample comprised PBMCs, obtained after 36 months of ibrutinib treatment. The CDR3 spells CASSQRTQETQYF. The CDR3 nucleotides read TGCGCCAGCAGTCAACGGACCCAAGAGACCCAGTACTTC.